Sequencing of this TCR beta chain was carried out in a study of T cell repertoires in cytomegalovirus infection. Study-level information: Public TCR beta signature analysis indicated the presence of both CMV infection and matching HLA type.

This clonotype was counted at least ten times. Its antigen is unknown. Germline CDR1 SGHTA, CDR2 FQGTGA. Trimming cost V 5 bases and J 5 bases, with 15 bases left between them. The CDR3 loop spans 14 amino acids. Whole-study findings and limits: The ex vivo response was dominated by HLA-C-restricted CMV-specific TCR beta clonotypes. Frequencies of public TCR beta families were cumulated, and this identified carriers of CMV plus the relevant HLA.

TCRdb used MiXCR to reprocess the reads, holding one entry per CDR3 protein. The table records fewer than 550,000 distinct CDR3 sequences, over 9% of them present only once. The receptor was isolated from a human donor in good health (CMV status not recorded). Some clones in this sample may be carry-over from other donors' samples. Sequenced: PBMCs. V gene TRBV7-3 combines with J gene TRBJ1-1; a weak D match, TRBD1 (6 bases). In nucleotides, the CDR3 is TGTGCCAGCAGCCCAGGCGGGGGGCGAACTGAAGCTTTCTTT. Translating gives CASSPGGGRTEAFF.